The clone carrying this T cell receptor (beta chain) was recorded at least ten times. Its antigen is currently unknown. CDR1 ENHRY and CDR2 SYGVKD come from the germline V gene. This CDR3 is built from 14 residues. V shed 4 bases and J shed 3 bases, with 10 bases lying between them. The sample comes from a study of prognosis after radiotherapy for stage I lung cancer. The wider study: The study included around 14 patients with newly diagnosed primary stage I lung tumors and roughly 5 with oligometastatic NSCLC after surgical resection of the primary tumor.

CT and PET/CT found no node involvement in any patient, and none had received chemotherapy or radiotherapy before or had other malignancies. Notes on the study in general: Counted unique TCR clones declined after stereotactic body radiation therapy (median around 10,000 versus 6,900).

The genomic DNA TCR beta CDR3 region underwent two rounds of multiplex PCR. The authors ran first-round PCR with primers specific to each TRBV and TRBJ gene. TCRdb re-derived calls from the multiplex PCR reads in MiXCR, one entry per CDR3 protein. In the table there are about 30,000 distinct CDR3 sequences, around 30% of which are singletons. The sequence derives from a donor over 45 with non-small cell lung cancer. The genes are TRBV10-3 and TRBJ1-3; D not resolved. This sample comprised PBMCs, obtained before or after stereotactic body radiation therapy (not recorded which). Written as DNA, the CDR3 is TGTGCCATCAGTGGGGCCGGGTTTGGAAACACCATATATTTT. This translates into CAISGAGFGNTIYF.